A single sample is the source of the 3 T cell receptor beta chains below, sequenced in a study of shared clonotypes between healthy human individuals. Some clones are missing from TCRdb's copy, which holds only in-frame ones; the method was immunoSEQ multiplex PCR. The top ten clones hold 8% to 13% of a sample with 150,000 to 200,000 clones, 66% of them seen once. The sequenced sample was memory CD4+ T cells sorted from blood. Subset specified: CD45RA-negative fraction. The receptors derive from a man aged 25-40 years in good health.

V usage is TRBV5-1 and J usage is TRBJ2-1; 7 bases agree with TRBD2. After removal of 0 bases from V and 0 bases from J, the junction contained 0 bases not matched to a gene. The germline CDR1 and CDR2 sequences are SGHRS and YFSETQ. The CDR3 is made up of 15 amino acids. Here the CDR3 DNA reads TGCGCCAGCAGCTTGGGCGGGGGCTCCTACAATGAGCAGTTCTTC. Amino acids: CASSLGGGSYNEQFF.

CDR3 sequence reads: CASSKEGERAPRNGYTF. CDR3 DNA sequence: TGTGCCAGCAGCAAAGAGGGGGAGCGGGCGCCCCGGAATGGCTACACCTTC. The chain couples TRBV21-1 to TRBJ1-2. TRBV21-1 corresponds to a pseudogene. CDR3 length equals 17 residues.

V is TRBV13 and J is TRBJ1-1; possibly TRBD1 for D (5 bases). Germline values: CDR1 PRHDT, CDR2 FYEKMQ (reference sequence). Between the trimmed V and J ends, which lost 5 bases and 0 bases, there was a span of 19 bases. This CDR3 spans 17 amino acids. In nucleotides, the CDR3 is TGTGCCAGCAGCCGACCGGCCAATTGGGACTTGAACACTGAAGCTTTCTTT. This translates into CASSRPANWDLNTEAFF.